Only a few counts were recorded for the clone carrying this TCR beta chain. What it binds is unknown. These data originate in a study of beta chain features in type 1 diabetes. Study overall: Examination of sorted cells across all samples involved 90 million to 120 million cells. Study results and caveats: Moderate yet significant TCRB CDR3 shortening was seen in Type 1 diabetes patients in all four CD4+ subsets. VDJ junctions sequenced from type 1 diabetes patients showed fewer insertions and more deletions. A potential PCR bias toward shorter templates would be equal in patient and control samples.

Central memory, naive, regulatory and stem cell-like memory CD4+ cells were sorted by CD45RO/CCR7/CD25/CD127/CD95/CD27. The investigators reverse transcribed all of the isolated RNA, so they sequenced expressed TCRB transcripts. Generated by immunoSEQ multiplex PCR, the TCRdb table keeps only in-frame clones and is missing some. Of some 160,000 clones listed, about 9% were seen once; the top ten hold roughly 0.7%. The TCR was taken from a woman younger than 45 with type 1 diabetes. The source material was central memory CD4+ T cells from blood.

The CDR3 nucleotides are TGTGCCAGCAGTGATCAGGGACACGGGGAAGCTTTCTTT. Its translation is CASSDQGHGEAFF. V is TRBV2 and J is TRBJ1-1, with D perhaps TRBD1 (6 bases). V dropped 3 bases and J dropped 8 bases, with 13 bases sitting between them. This CDR3 has 13 amino acids. Germline-derived CDR1 and CDR2 are SNHLY and FYNNEI.